This is a list of T cell receptor beta chains from one sample in a study of CD8 T cells in ankylosing spondylitis. One entry per CDR3 protein, called by TCRdb with MiXCR from the 5' RACE reads. The sample includes about 540,000 distinct CDR3 sequences, 9.5% to 15% of them seen just once. Input material: blood, either unsorted or a sorted T cell fraction (not recorded which). These receptors were taken from a male donor with ankylosing spondylitis. The CDR3 runs from the conserved cysteine through the conserved F or W. D genes are given only for firm matches. For some rows the clone size is stated as once, few or many, or as a class when expanded; others skip it.

d_gene	abundance	j_gene	v_gene	CDR3nt	CDR3aa
-	few	TRBJ2-3	TRBV29-1	TGCAGCGTTGAAGTGCAGGGGCGCACAGATACGCAGTATTTT	CSVEVQGRTDTQYF
-	-	TRBJ1-1	TRBV24-1	TGTGCCACCAGTTCGAGGCGCGGCACTGAAGCTTTCTTT	CATSSRRGTEAFF
-	-	TRBJ1-1	TRBV7-2	TGTGCCAGCAGCTTAGCCCACCTCCAGTGGGCTGAAGTTTTCTTT	CASSLAHLQWAEVFF
-	-	TRBJ1-2	TRBV10-2	TGCGCCAGCAGTGCCGGGACGGAGCTTGGCTACACCTTC	CASSAGTELGYTF
TRBD1	-	TRBJ2-1	TRBV6-4	TGTGCCAGCAGTGGGGGACAGGGGAGCAATGAGCAGTTCTTC	CASSGGQGSNEQFF
-	-	TRBJ2-3	TRBV27	TGTGCCAGCGCAAATGGGGGTTGGGGAGATACGCAGTATTTT	CASANGGWGDTQYF
-	few	TRBJ1-1	TRBV20-1	TGCAGTGCTCCCATGATTGTGGACACTGAAGCTTTCTTT	CSAPMIVDTEAFF
TRBD2	-	TRBJ2-1	TRBV5-1	TGCGCCAGCAGCTTGGGAGCGGGAGTAGACAATGAGCAGTTCTTC	CASSLGAGVDNEQFF
-	many	TRBJ1-1	TRBV5-6	TGTGCCAGCAGCGTGAACACTGAAGCTTTCTTT	CASSVNTEAFF
-	-	TRBJ1-2	TRBV6-1	TGTGCCAGCAGTCGGGACGGGTACTATGGCTACACCTTC	CASSRDGYYGYTF
-	-	TRBJ1-6	TRBV5-1	TGCGCCAGCAGCCTGAAACCGGGGTCCTATAATTCACCCCTCCACTTT	CASSLKPGSYNSPLHF
-	-	TRBJ2-5	TRBV20-1	TGCAGTGTGGTAGTCCAAGAGACCCAGTACTTC	CSVVVQETQYF
TRBD1	many	TRBJ1-5	TRBV12-3/TRBV12-4	TGTGCCGTACAGGGGTATAGCAATCAGCCCCAGCATTTT	CAVQGYSNQPQHF
TRBD2	-	TRBJ2-3	TRBV20-1	TGCAGTGCTGTTAGACTAGCGGGTGCCACAGATACGCAGTATTTT	CSAVRLAGATDTQYF
TRBD1	-	TRBJ2-2	TRBV6-2/TRBV6-3	TGTGCCAGCAGATACCGGGACAGGGGTTACACCGGGGAGCTGTTTTTT	CASRYRDRGYTGELFF
TRBD1	few	TRBJ1-4	TRBV29-1	TGCAGCGTGGACGGGACAGGGGGCAATACGGATGAAAAACTGTTTTTT	CSVDGTGGNTDEKLFF
TRBD1	-	TRBJ1-5	TRBV4-1	TGCGCCAGCAGCCAACGCACAGGGGCAACTAATCAGCCCCAGCATTTT	CASSQRTGATNQPQHF
TRBD1	few	TRBJ2-2	TRBV29-1	TGCAGCGTCGCTGAGGGACAGGGGTTGAACACCGGGGAGCTGTTTTTT	CSVAEGQGLNTGELFF
-	-	TRBJ2-6	TRBV24-1	TGTGCCACCGGTGGCAGGGCCAGCTCTGGGGCCAACGTCCTGACTTTC	CATGGRASSGANVLTF
TRBD2	-	TRBJ2-7	TRBV10-3	TGTGCCATCAGGGAGAGACTAGCGGGAGGGCCCAACGAGCAGTACTTC	CAIRERLAGGPNEQYF
TRBD2	few	TRBJ2-7	TRBV27	TGTGCCAGCAGTTCCCCTCGACTAGCGGGAGGGCTCGAGCAGTACTTC	CASSSPRLAGGLEQYF
TRBD1	few	TRBJ1-1	TRBV7-9	TGTGCCAGCAGCTCCGCCCAAGCAGGGGGCGGTGAAGCTTTCTTT	CASSSAQAGGGEAFF
-	-	TRBJ2-7	TRBV11-2	TGTGCCAGCAGCTTAACTCCCGTGTACGAGCAGTACTTC	CASSLTPVYEQYF
TRBD1	many	TRBJ1-1	TRBV20-1	TGCAGTGCCTTGGACAGGTTGAACACTGAAGCTTTCTTT	CSALDRLNTEAFF
-	many	TRBJ2-1	TRBV4-1	TGCGCCAGCAGCCAATCCCCACAGGGTACTGAGCAGTTCTTC	CASSQSPQGTEQFF
-	-	TRBJ2-7	TRBV3-1	TGTGCCTGCAGCCAAGATGGGCGAGGAGGGGTCCCCTACGAGCAGTACTTC	CACSQDGRGGVPYEQYF
TRBD2	-	TRBJ2-3	TRBV24-1	TGTGCCACCAGTGATCTCACTAGCGGCCCCAGTGGAGATACGCAGTATTTT	CATSDLTSGPSGDTQYF
-	few	TRBJ1-2	TRBV2	TGTGCCAGCCTGGAGGGGATGGATGGCTATGGCTACACCTTC	CASLEGMDGYGYTF
-	-	TRBJ1-1	TRBV6-2/TRBV6-3	TGTGCCAGCACCCGCGGGGGCGAGAACACTGAAGCTTTCTTT	CASTRGGENTEAFF
TRBD1	-	TRBJ1-1	TRBV5-1	TGCGCCAGCAGCATACAGGGGCTCCGGGACACTGAAGCTTTCTTT	CASSIQGLRDTEAFF
-	-	TRBJ2-5	TRBV2	TGTGCCAGCAGATTCGACAGGTTCCAAGAGACCCAGTACTTC	CASRFDRFQETQYF
TRBD1	few	TRBJ2-7	TRBV27	TGTGCCAGCAGTTTTTGGGACAGGGGCTACGAGCAGTACTTC	CASSFWDRGYEQYF
-	-	TRBJ1-5	TRBV19	TGTGCCAGTGCGCCTCGTTCGGCAATTCAGCCCCAGCATTTT	CASAPRSAIQPQHF
-	-	TRBJ2-3	TRBV5-1	TGCGCCAGCAGGGAGGACCCTAGTGGAGGTACGCAGTATTTT	CASREDPSGGTQYF
-	-	TRBJ2-1	TRBV7-9	TGTGCCAGCAGCTTAGACAGCGGAGACTACAATGAGCAGTTCTTC	CASSLDSGDYNEQFF
-	-	TRBJ2-7	TRBV4-2	TGTGCCAGCAGCCAAGAGCTAGGGGTCTACTACGAGCAGTACTTC	CASSQELGVYYEQYF
-	few	TRBJ2-1	TRBV5-5	TGTGCCAGCAGCTTGGGTTCGGGGAGGACATACAATGAGCAGTTCTTC	CASSLGSGRTYNEQFF
-	few	TRBJ1-2	TRBV6-1	TGTGCCAGCAGAAGTACAGGAGACCTCGGGGGCTACACCTTC	CASRSTGDLGGYTF
TRBD2	-	TRBJ2-7	TRBV12-3/TRBV12-4	TGTGCCAGCAGCCCCAGACTAGCGGGAAGAATTAGCAAGCAGTACTTC	CASSPRLAGRISKQYF
-	-	TRBJ2-3	TRBV3-1	TGTGCCAGCAGCCGGGGGGACAGACGCACAGATACGCAGTATTTT	CASSRGDRRTDTQYF
-	-	TRBJ2-5	TRBV2	TGTGCCAGCATCGGTTCGGTTGTACAGGAGACCCAGTACTTC	CASIGSVVQETQYF
-	many	TRBJ2-1	TRBV3-1	TGTGCCAGCAGCCTTCTGTACAATGAGCAGTTCTTC	CASSLLYNEQFF
-	-	TRBJ2-1	TRBV20-1	TGCAGTGCTAGTGGCGGCTCCTACAATGAGCAGTTCTTC	CSASGGSYNEQFF
-	few	TRBJ2-5	TRBV2	TGTGCCAGCAGTGGCGTAGAGGCAGAGACCCAGTACTTC	CASSGVEAETQYF
TRBD1	-	TRBJ2-3	TRBV19	TGTGCCAGTAGTCGATCCAACAGGGGGATCGATCCAGATACGCAGTATTTT	CASSRSNRGIDPDTQYF
-	-	TRBJ2-1	TRBV5-6	TGTGCCAGCAGCGGGACAAAGACCAGCTCCTACAATGAGCAGTTCTTC	CASSGTKTSSYNEQFF
-	few	TRBJ2-3	TRBV11-2	TGTGCCAGCAGCTTAGTTTCAGGCCTTCGCGGGACCACAGATACGCAGTATTTT	CASSLVSGLRGTTDTQYF